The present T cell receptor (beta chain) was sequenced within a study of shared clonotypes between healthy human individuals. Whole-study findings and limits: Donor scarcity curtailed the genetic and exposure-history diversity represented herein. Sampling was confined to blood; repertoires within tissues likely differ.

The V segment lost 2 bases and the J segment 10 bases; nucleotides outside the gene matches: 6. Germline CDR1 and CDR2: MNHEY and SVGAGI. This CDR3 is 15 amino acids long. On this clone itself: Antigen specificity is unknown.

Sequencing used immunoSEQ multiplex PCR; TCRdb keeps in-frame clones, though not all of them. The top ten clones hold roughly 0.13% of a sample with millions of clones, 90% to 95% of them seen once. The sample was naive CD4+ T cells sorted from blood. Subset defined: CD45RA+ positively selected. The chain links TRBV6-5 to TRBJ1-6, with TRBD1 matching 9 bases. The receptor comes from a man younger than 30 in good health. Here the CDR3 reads CASSYTDRGSSPLHF. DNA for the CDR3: TGTGCCAGCAGTTACACCGACAGGGGGAGCTCACCCCTCCACTTT.